This TCR beta chain emerged from a study of blood T cell repertoires in COVID-19. About the research overall: Acute and convalescent COVID-19 specimens originated in the United States, Italy and Spain. Nucleic acid was either cDNA or gDNA, and it came from T cells, B-cell-depleted T cells, or PBMCs.

The V segment lost 5 bases and the J segment 3 bases; nucleotides outside the gene matches: 7. Germline-derived CDR1 and CDR2 are GTSNPN and SVGIG (reference sequence). The CDR3 length is 14 residues. This clone has only a few counts. Original processing methods: Amplification of reference gene primers provided the estimated nucleated cell counts. Libraries were prepared by immunoSEQ multiplex PCR; TCRdb keeps only in-frame clonotypes and omits some of them. Clone size and V and J calls were adopted from that table, with D and trimming inferred from the DNA. The sample records about 210,000 clones, 80% being singletons.

The chain couples TRBV30 to TRBJ1-5, with TRBD1 matching 7 bases. Specimen: peripheral blood. The receptor was derived from a woman between 65 and 79 years old with acute or convalescent COVID-19. CDR3 coding DNA: TGTGCCTGGGGGGCAGGGGGATTCAATCAGCCCCAGCATTTT. It codes for CAWGAGGFNQPQHF.